Below, 17 T cell receptor beta chains from the same sample are listed, as sequenced in a study of T cell changes during pregnancy in multiple sclerosis. Assay used: immunoSEQ multiplex PCR; TCRdb lists only in-frame clones, some missing. The sample has roughly 46,000 clones; roughly 93% are singletons. This material consisted of CD8+ T cells from peripheral blood mononuclear cells, taken in the first trimester of pregnancy. Every receptor here comes from a female donor with multiple sclerosis, enrolled in a pregnancy study.

The J gene is TRBJ2-2, the V gene TRBV7-9; tentative D call: TRBD1 (5 bases). Per the germline V gene, CDR1 is SEHNR and CDR2 is FQNEAQ (reference sequence). This CDR3 contains 17 residues. V was shortened by 3 bases and J by 0 bases, with 14 bases between the two germline ends. The CDR3, as DNA: TGTGCCAGCAGCTTTCGACAGCCCTTCGCGAACACCGGGGAGCTGTTTTTT. It is translated as CASSFRQPFANTGELFF.

This clone came up once. The gene calls are TRBV10-2 and TRBJ1-5; D perhaps matches TRBD1 (5 bases). Germline V CDR1 and CDR2: WSHSY, SAAADI. Trimming removed 6 bases from V and 3 bases from J, with 12 bases in between. CDR3 length equals 14 residues. CDR3 in amino acids: CASRERGLNQPQHF. The CDR3 region has the DNA TGCGCCAGCAGAGAGAGGGGACTCAATCAGCCCCAGCATTTT.

The chain joins TRBV28 to TRBJ2-1; 7 bases are a match to TRBD2. The CDR3 contains 15 residues. Germline V CDR1 and CDR2: MDHEN, SYDVKM. Trimming at V came to 5 bases and at J to 0 bases, leaving 4 bases not matched to a gene. The CDR3 bases are TGTGCCAGCAGTGAGCGGGGAAGCTCCTACAATGAGCAGTTCTTC. This sequence encodes CASSERGSSYNEQFF. The whole variable domain, remainder taken from reference TRBV28 and TRBJ2-1, is DVKVTQSSRYLVKRTGEKVFLECVQDMDHENMFWYRQDPGLGLRLIYFSYDVKMKEKGDIPEGYSVSREKKERFSLILESASTNQTSMYLCASSERGSSYNEQFFGPGTRLTVL.

The chain joins TRBV13 to TRBJ2-7; TRBD1 might be the D (6 bases). Germline CDR1 PRHDT, CDR2 FYEKMQ (reference sequence). The CDR3 is made up of 16 amino acids. V was cut by 1 base and J by 7 bases, with 20 bases left in between. CDR3 sequence reads: CASSLATGTPPWEQYF. CDR3 DNA sequence: TGTGCCAGCAGCTTAGCCACCGGGACACCCCCCTGGGAGCAGTACTTC.

This clone was detected a few times. The genes are TRBV20-1 and TRBJ1-1; maybe TRBD1 (5 bases). Germline CDR1 DFQATT, CDR2 SNEGSKA (reference sequence). The CDR3 sequence is 11 residues long. DNA for the CDR3: TGCAGCGCGAGGTGGGGACTTGAAGCTTTCTTT. Encoded protein: CSARWGLEAFF.

This clone turned up a few times. This chain links TRBV5-1 with TRBJ2-3; perhaps TRBD2 as D (6 bases). CDR1 is SGHRS and CDR2 is YFSETQ in the germline V gene. This CDR3 spans 15 amino acids. The V gene lost 3 bases and the J gene lost 4 bases, with 15 bases spanning the gap. The CDR3 region has the DNA TGCGCCAGCAGCTCGAGGGGACTCCAGGCAGATACGCAGTATTTT. It encodes CASSSRGLQADTQYF.

CDR3 DNA sequence: TGCGCCAGCAGCCTCAAGGGACTAGCGGGAGGGTCAGGGGAGCAGTTCTTC. Residues: CASSLKGLAGGSGEQFF. This sequence joins TRBV4-1 and TRBJ2-1; 16 nucleotides align to TRBD2. V shed 4 bases, J shed 10 bases, and the junction held 10 bases outside the gene matches. Germline V lookup: CDR1 MGHRA, CDR2 YSYEKL. CDR3 length: 17 residues.

The rearrangement joins TRBV4-1 to TRBJ1-4; D remains unclear. CDR1 MGHRA and CDR2 YSYEKL come from the germline V gene. This CDR3 comprises 15 residues. Trimming shortened V by 0 bases and J by 8 bases, and 13 bases separated the two germline ends. The CDR3 DNA reads TGCGCCAGCAGCCAAGATCAAACCCCGGGGGAAAAACTGTTTTTT. It yields the protein CASSQDQTPGEKLFF.

The rearrangement links TRBV7-9 to TRBJ2-7; 15 nucleotides match TRBD2. The germline V gene encodes CDR1 SEHNR and CDR2 FQNEAQ (reference sequence). This CDR3 contains 17 residues. V trimming: 5 bases; J trimming: 4 bases; junction bases outside the gene matches: 9. The CDR3 nucleotides read TGTGCCAGCAGCCCCGGGACTAGCGGGAGGAATACGTACGAGCAGTACTTC. Residues: CASSPGTSGRNTYEQYF.

The V gene is TRBV7-3, the J gene TRBJ1-1; D unresolved. V was trimmed by 8 bases and J by 2 bases, leaving 12 bases between them. This CDR3 contains 13 residues. Germline V CDR1 and CDR2: SGHTA, FQGTGA. CDR3 sequence reads: CASSLQVNTEAFF. DNA of the CDR3: TGTGCCAGCTCTCTCCAGGTAAACACTGAAGCTTTCTTT.

The rearrangement uses TRBV15 and TRBJ2-7; 7 positions match TRBD1. V was clipped by 0 bases and J by 0 bases; unmatched bases: 11. Germline lookup yields CDR1 LNHNV and CDR2 YYDKDF (reference sequence). There are 18 residues in the CDR3. The CDR3 DNA reads TGTGCCACCAGCAGAGACCGAGCCGACAGGGCGTTCTCCTACGAGCAGTACTTC. As protein: CATSRDRADRAFSYEQYF.

With regard to this clone: This specimen includes other DNA sequences encoding the same CDR3. The gene calls are TRBV19 and TRBJ1-1; no firm D call. Germline CDR1 LNHDA, CDR2 SQIVND (reference sequence). The CDR3 is 13 amino acids. V lost 3 bases, J lost 1 base, and 6 bases lay in between. CDR3 DNA sequence: TGTGCCAGTAGTATTTCGGGGAACACTGAAGCTTTCTTT. Protein product: CASSISGNTEAFF.

The chain uses TRBV4-3 and TRBJ2-7; D is undetermined. CDR1 is LGHNA and CDR2 is YSLEER in the germline V gene. This CDR3 spans 16 amino acids. V was pared by 3 bases and J by 6 bases, with 21 bases between. The CDR3 is CASSQGNNAAGREQYF. DNA for the CDR3: TGCGCCAGCAGCCAGGGTAACAATGCCGCAGGTCGCGAGCAGTACTTC.

The V and J genes are TRBV27 and TRBJ2-1, with 8 bases lining up with TRBD2. This CDR3 contains 15 residues. Looked up from germline, CDR1 is MNHEY and CDR2 is SMNVEV (reference sequence). V gave up 2 bases and J gave up 3 bases; unmatched junction bases: 3. CDR3 nucleotides: TGTGCCAGCAGTTTAATCGGGAGGGTCTACAATGAGCAGTTCTTC. Protein product: CASSLIGRVYNEQFF.

This chain uses TRBV9 with TRBJ2-3, with a possible D match to TRBD2 (5 bases). In germline, CDR1 is SGDLS, CDR2 YYNGEE. The CDR3 extends over 11 amino acids. V lost 7 bases and J 9 bases, leaving 12 bases between the germline ends. Written as DNA, the CDR3 is TGTGCCAGCTCCCTCGGACTGACGCAGTATTTT. As protein: CASSLGLTQYF.

This clone was counted between two and nine times. The chain joins TRBV9 to TRBJ1-5; the match to TRBD1 covers 7 bases. V trimming: 0 bases; J trimming: 6 bases; junction bases outside the gene matches: 3. This CDR3 has 14 amino acids. Looked up from germline, CDR1 is SGDLS and CDR2 is YYNGEE. This chain's CDR3 is CASSVGYRGQPQHF. In DNA, the CDR3 is TGTGCCAGCAGCGTAGGGTACAGGGGTCAGCCCCAGCATTTT.

The sample holds one count of this clone. The rearrangement links TRBV5-1 to TRBJ1-1; D is unclear. V gave up 1 base and J gave up 0 bases, with 7 bases separating them. There are 14 residues in the CDR3. The germline CDR1 and CDR2 sequences are SGHRS and YFSETQ. The CDR3 coding sequence is TGCGCCAGCAGCTTGATCGGGGTGAACACTGAAGCTTTCTTT. This translates into CASSLIGVNTEAFF.